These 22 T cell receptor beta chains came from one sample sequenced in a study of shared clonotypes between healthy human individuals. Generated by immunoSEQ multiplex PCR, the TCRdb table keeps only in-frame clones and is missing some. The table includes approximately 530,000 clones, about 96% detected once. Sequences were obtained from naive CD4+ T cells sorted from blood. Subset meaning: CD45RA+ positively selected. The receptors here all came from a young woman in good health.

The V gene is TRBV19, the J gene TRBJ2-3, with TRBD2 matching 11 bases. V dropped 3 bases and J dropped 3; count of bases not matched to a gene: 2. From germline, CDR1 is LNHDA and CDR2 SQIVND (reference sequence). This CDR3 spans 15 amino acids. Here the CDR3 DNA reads TGTGCCAGTAGTATCATAGCGGGAGGGACAGATACGCAGTATTTT. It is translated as CASSIIAGGTDTQYF. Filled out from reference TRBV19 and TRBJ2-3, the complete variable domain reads DGGITQSPKYLFRKEGQNVTLSCEQNLNHDAMYWYRQDPGQGLRLIYYSQIVNDFQKGDIAEGYSVSREKKESFPLTVTSAQKNPTAFYLCASSIIAGGTDTQYFGPGTRLTVL.

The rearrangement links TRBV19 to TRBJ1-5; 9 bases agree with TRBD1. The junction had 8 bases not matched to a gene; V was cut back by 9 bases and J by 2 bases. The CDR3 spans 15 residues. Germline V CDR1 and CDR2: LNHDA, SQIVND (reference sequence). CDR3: CASNRGRGRNQPQHF. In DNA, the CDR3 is TGTGCCAGCAACAGGGGGCGGGGGCGCAATCAGCCCCAGCATTTT.

The CDR3 nucleotides read TGTGCCAGTAGTCTCCCCTCCCGACAGGGGGTCCACGAGCAGTACTTC. Translation gives CASSLPSRQGVHEQYF. The chain couples TRBV19 to TRBJ2-7, with TRBD1 identical over 9 bases. The V gene end was trimmed by 5 bases and the J gene end by 5 bases; junction bases not matched to a gene: 13. CDR3 length: 16 amino acids. Germline CDR1 is LNHDA and CDR2 is SQIVND (reference sequence).

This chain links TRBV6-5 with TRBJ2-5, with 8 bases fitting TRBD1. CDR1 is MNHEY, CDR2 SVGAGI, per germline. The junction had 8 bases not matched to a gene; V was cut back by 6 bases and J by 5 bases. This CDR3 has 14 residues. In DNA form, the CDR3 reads TGTGCCAGCAGCGACAGGGGTTCTGTCGAGACCCAGTACTTC. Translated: CASSDRGSVETQYF.

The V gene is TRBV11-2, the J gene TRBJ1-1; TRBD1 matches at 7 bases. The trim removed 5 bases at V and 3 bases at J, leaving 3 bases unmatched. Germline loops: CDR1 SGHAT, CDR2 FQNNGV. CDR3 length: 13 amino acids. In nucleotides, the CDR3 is TGTGCCAGCAGCCGGGACAGCGACACTGAAGCTTTCTTT. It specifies CASSRDSDTEAFF.

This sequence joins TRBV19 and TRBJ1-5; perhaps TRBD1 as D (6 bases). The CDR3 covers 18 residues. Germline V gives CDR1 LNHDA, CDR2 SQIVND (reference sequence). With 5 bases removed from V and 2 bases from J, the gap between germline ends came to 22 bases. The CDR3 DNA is TGTGCCAGTAGTCAAAACCCCCTACAGGGATTGCGCAATCAGCCCCAGCATTTT. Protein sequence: CASSQNPLQGLRNQPQHF. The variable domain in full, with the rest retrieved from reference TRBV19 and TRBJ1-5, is DGGITQSPKYLFRKEGQNVTLSCEQNLNHDAMYWYRQDPGQGLRLIYYSQIVNDFQKGDIAEGYSVSREKKESFPLTVTSAQKNPTAFYLCASSQNPLQGLRNQPQHFGDGTRLSIL.

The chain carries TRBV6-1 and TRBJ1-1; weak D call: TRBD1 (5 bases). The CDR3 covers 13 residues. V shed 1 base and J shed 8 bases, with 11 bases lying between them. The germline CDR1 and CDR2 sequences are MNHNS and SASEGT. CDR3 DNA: TGTGCCAGCAGTGAAGTGGGGCTAAGGGAAGCTTTCTTT. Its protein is CASSEVGLREAFF.

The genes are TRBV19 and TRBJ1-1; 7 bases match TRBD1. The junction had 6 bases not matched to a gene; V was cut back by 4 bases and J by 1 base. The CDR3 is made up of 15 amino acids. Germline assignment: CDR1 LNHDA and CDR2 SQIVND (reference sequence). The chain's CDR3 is CASSTQGQGNTEAFF. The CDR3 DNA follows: TGTGCCAGTAGTACACAGGGGCAGGGGAACACTGAAGCTTTCTTT.

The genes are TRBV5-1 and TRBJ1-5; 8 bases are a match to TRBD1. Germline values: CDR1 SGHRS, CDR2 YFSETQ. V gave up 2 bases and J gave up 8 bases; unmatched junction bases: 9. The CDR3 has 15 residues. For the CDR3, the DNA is TGCGCCAGCAGCTTATCAGGGGGCATTGGGGAGCCCCAGCATTTT. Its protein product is CASSLSGGIGEPQHF.

The CDR3 is CASSLSWQANSPLHF. The CDR3 nucleotides read TGTGCCAGCAGTTTATCTTGGCAGGCCAATTCACCCCTCCACTTT. The chain couples TRBV27 to TRBJ1-6; D is unresolved. V lost 0 bases, J lost 7 bases, and 10 bases lay in between. The CDR3 spans 15 residues. CDR1 and CDR2 from the germline V gene are MNHEY and SMNVEV (reference sequence).

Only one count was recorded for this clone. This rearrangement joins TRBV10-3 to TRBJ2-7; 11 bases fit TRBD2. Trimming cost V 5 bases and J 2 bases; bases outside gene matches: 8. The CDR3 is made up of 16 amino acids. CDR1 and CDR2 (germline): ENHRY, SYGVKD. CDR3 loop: CAISKSGLADTYEQYF. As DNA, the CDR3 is TGTGCCATCAGTAAATCGGGACTAGCGGACACCTACGAGCAGTACTTC.

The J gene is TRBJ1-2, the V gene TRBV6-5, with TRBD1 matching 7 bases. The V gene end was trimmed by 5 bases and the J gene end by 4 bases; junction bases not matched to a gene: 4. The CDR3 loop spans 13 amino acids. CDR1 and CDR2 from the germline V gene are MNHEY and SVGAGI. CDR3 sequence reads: CASSHRDSYGYTF. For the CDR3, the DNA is TGTGCCAGCAGTCACCGGGACAGCTATGGCTACACCTTC.

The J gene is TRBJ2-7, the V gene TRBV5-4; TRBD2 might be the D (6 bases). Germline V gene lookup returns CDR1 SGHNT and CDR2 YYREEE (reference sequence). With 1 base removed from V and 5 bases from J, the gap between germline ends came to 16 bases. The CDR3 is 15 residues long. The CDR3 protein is CASSLSGTPTDEQYF. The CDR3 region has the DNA TGTGCCAGCAGCTTGTCTGGGACTCCCACCGACGAGCAGTACTTC.

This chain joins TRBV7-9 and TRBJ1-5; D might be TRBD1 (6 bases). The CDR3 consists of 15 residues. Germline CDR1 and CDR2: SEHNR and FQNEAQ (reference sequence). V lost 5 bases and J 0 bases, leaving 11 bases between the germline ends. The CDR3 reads CASSKQGDSNQPQHF. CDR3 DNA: TGTGCCAGCAGCAAACAGGGCGATAGCAATCAGCCCCAGCATTTT.

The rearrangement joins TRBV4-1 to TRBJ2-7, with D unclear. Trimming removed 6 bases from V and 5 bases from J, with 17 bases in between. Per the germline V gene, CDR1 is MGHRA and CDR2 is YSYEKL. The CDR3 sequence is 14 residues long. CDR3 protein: CASSDLRAQHEQYF. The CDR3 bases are TGCGCCAGCAGTGACCTTAGGGCACAGCACGAGCAGTACTTC.

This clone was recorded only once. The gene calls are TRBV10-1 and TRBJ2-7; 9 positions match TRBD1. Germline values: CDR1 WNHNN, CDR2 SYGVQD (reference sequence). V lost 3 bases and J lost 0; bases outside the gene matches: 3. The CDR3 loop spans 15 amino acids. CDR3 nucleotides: TGCGCCAGCAGTGAAGGGACAGGGAGCTCCTACGAGCAGTACTTC. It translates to CASSEGTGSSYEQYF.

The CDR3 nucleotides read TGTGCCAGCAAGATTTCCCCAGGGGTGAACACTGAAGCTTTCTTT. Amino acids: CASKISPGVNTEAFF. The V and J genes are TRBV6-1 and TRBJ1-1, with D tentatively TRBD1 (6 bases). Germline CDR1 and CDR2: MNHNS and SASEGT. Trimming removed 7 bases at V and 0 bases at J, with 15 bases between. The CDR3 is 15 residues long.

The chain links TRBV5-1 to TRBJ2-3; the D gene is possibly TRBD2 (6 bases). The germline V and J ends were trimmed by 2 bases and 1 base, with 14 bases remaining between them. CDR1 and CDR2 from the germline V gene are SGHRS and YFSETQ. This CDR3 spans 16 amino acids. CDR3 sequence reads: CASSLVTGERTDTQYF. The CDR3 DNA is TGCGCCAGCAGCTTAGTTACGGGAGAACGCACAGATACGCAGTATTTT.

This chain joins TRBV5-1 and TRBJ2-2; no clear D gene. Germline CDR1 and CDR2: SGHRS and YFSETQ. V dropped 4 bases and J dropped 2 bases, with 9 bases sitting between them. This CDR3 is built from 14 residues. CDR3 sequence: CASSPLPNTGELFF. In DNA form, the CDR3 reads TGCGCCAGCAGCCCTCTTCCCAACACCGGGGAGCTGTTTTTT.

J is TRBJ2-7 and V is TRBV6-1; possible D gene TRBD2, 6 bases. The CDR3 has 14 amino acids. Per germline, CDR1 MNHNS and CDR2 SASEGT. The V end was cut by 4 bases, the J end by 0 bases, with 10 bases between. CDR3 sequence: CASSGGGSSYEQYF. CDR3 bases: TGTGCCAGCAGTGGGGGAGGCAGCTCCTACGAGCAGTACTTC.

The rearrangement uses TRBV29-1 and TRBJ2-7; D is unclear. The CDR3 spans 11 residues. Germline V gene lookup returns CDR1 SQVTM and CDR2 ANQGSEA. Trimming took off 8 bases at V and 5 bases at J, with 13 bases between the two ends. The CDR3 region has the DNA TGCAGCTGTACAAGCGCCGACGAGCAGTACTTC. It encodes CSCTSADEQYF.

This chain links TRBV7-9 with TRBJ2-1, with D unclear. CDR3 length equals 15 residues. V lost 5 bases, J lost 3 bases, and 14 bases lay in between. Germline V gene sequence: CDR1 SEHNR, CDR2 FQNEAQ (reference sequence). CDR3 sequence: CASSPQHALYNEQFF. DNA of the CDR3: TGTGCCAGCAGCCCGCAGCATGCCCTCTACAATGAGCAGTTCTTC.